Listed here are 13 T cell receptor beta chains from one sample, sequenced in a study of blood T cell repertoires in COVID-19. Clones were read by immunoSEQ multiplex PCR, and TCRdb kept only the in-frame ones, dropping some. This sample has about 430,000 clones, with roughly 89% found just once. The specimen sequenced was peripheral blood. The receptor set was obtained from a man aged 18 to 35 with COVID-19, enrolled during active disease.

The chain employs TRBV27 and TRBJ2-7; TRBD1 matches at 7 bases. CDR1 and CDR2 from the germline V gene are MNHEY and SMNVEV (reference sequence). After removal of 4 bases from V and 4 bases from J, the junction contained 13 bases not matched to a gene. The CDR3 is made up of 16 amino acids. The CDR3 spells CASSSQLRTGHYEQYF. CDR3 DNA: TGTGCCAGCAGTTCCCAACTACGGACAGGCCATTACGAGCAGTACTTC.

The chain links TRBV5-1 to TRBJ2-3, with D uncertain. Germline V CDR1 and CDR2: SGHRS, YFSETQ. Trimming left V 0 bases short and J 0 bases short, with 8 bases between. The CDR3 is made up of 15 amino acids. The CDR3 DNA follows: TGCGCCAGCAGCTTGGTTAGCTCTAGCACAGATACGCAGTATTTT. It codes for CASSLVSSSTDTQYF.

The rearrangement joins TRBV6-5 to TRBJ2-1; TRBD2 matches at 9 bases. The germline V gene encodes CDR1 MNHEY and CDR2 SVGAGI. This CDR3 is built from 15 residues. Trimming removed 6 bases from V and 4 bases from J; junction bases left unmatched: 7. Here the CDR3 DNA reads TGTGCCAGCAGGACCGACGCGGGGGGGTACAATGAGCAGTTCTTC. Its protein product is CASRTDAGGYNEQFF.

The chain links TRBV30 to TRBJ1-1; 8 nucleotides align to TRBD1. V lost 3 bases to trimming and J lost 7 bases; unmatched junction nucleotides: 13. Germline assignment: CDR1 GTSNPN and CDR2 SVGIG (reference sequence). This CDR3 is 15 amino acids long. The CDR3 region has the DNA TGTGCCTGGAGGCGGGACCAGGGGGCCCCTCGTGAAGCTTTCTTT. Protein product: CAWRRDQGAPREAFF.

CDR3 DNA: TGCGCCAGCAGTGGAACTTCCGGGACAGGGGCTACAGATACGCAGTATTTT. It yields the protein CASSGTSGTGATDTQYF. The chain carries TRBV10-1 and TRBJ2-3; 10 bases match TRBD1. V lost 4 bases, J lost 3 bases, and 10 bases stayed unmatched. This CDR3 has 17 residues. Per germline, CDR1 WNHNN and CDR2 SYGVQD (reference sequence).

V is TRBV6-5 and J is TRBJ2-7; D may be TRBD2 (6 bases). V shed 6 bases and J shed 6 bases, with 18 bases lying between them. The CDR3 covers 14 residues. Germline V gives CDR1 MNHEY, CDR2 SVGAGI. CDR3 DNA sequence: TGTGCCAGCAGCCGGCCGGGAGCAACCGTCGAGCAGTACTTC. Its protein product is CASSRPGATVEQYF.

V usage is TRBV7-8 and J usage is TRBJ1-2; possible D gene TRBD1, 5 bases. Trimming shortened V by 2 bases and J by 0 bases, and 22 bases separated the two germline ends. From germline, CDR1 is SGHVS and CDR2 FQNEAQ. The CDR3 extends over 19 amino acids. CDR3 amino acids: CASSLFLRGKIVANYGYTF. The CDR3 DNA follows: TGTGCCAGCAGCTTATTTTTAAGGGGCAAGATAGTCGCTAACTATGGCTACACCTTC. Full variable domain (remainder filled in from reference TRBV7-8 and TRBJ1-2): GAGVSQSPRYKVAKRGQDVALRCDPISGHVSLFWYQQALGQGPEFLTYFQNEAQLDKSGLPSDRFFAERPEGSVSTLKIQRTQQEDSAVYLCASSLFLRGKIVANYGYTFGSGTRLTVV.

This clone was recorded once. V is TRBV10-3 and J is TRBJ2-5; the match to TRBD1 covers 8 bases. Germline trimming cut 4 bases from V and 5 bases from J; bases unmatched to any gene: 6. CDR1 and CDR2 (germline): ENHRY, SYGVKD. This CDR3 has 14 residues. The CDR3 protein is CAISVRQGLETQYF. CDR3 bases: TGTGCCATCAGTGTTAGACAGGGGTTGGAGACCCAGTACTTC.

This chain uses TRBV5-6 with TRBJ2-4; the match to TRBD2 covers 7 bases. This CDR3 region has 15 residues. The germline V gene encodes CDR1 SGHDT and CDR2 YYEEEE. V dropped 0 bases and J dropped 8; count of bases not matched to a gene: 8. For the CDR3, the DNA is TGTGCCAGCAGCTTGGGGCTAGCGGAGGGAGACATTCAGTACTTC. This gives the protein CASSLGLAEGDIQYF.

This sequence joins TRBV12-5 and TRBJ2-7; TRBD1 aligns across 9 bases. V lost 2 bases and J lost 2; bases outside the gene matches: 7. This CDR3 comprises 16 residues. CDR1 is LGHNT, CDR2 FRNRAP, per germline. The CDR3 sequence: CASGLLTGTGTYEQYF. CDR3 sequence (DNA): TGTGCTAGTGGTTTGCTAACTGGGACAGGGACCTACGAGCAGTACTTC.

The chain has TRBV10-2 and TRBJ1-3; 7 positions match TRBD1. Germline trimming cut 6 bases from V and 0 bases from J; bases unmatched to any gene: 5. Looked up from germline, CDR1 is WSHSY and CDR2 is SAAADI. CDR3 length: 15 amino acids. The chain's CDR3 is CASRRDSNSGNTIYF. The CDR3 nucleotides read TGCGCCAGCAGAAGGGACAGCAACTCTGGAAACACCATATATTTT.

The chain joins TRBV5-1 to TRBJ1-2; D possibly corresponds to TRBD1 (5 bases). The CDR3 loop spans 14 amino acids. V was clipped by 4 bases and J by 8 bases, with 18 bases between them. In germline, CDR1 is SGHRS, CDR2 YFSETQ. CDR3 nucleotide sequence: TGCGCCAGCAGCCTCCTTGGGCGGGGGATAGGCTACACCTTC. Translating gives CASSLLGRGIGYTF.

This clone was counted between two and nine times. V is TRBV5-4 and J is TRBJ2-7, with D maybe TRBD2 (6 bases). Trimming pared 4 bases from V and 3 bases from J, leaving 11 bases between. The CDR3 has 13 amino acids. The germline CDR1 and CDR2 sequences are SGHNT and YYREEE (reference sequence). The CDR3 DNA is TGTGCCAGCAGCCCGGGAGAACTCTACGAGCAGTACTTC. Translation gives CASSPGELYEQYF. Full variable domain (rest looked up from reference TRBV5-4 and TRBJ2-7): ETGVTQSPTHLIKTRGQQVTLRCSSQSGHNTVSWYQQALGQGPQFIFQYYREEENGRGNFPPRFSGLQFPNYSSELNVNALELDDSALYLCASSPGELYEQYFGPGTRLTVT.